A selection of T cell receptor beta chains follows, all from one sample in a study of long-term antiretroviral therapy in people with HIV. The repertoire was sequenced with immunoSEQ multiplex PCR; TCRdb's copy has only in-frame clones and lacks some. The table includes approximately 33,000 clones, 80% to 90% detected once. The sample in question was unsorted PBMCs, obtained 0.8 years before starting antiretroviral therapy. These receptors originate from a man between 18 and 29 years old with HIV. Each CDR3 is given with its conserved first and last residue. Each record gives: D gene, V gene, CDR3 length, J gene, clone size, CDR3 protein, CDR3 DNA. A D gene is named only where the DNA matches it firmly. The size field is filled for only some rows; it gives once, few, many or a size class.

d_gene: NA; v_gene: TRBV5-4; len: 15; j_gene: TRBJ1-5; abundance: NA; CDR3aa: CASSLGGVSNQPQHF; CDR3nt: TGTGCCAGCAGCTTGGGGGGGGTCAGCAATCAGCCCCAGCATTTT
d_gene: TRBD1; v_gene: TRBV18; len: 18; j_gene: TRBJ1-2; abundance: NA; CDR3aa: CASSPPTGEAPANYGYTF; CDR3nt: TGTGCCAGCTCACCGCCGACAGGGGAAGCCCCAGCTAACTATGGCTACACCTTC
d_gene: NA; v_gene: TRBV6-6; len: 15; j_gene: TRBJ1-5; abundance: NA; CDR3aa: CASSLAASSNQPQHF; CDR3nt: TGTGCCAGCAGCTTGGCGGCCTCTAGCAATCAGCCCCAGCATTTT
d_gene: TRBD1; v_gene: TRBV4-3; len: 16; j_gene: TRBJ2-1; abundance: NA; CDR3aa: CASSQTTADRVDEQFF; CDR3nt: TGCGCCAGCAGCCAAACCACCGCGGACAGGGTTGATGAGCAGTTCTTC
d_gene: NA; v_gene: TRBV20-1; len: 11; j_gene: TRBJ2-5; abundance: NA; CDR3aa: CSAGVLETQYF; CDR3nt: TGCAGTGCTGGGGTTCTTGAGACCCAGTACTTC
d_gene: NA; v_gene: TRBV7-2; len: 12; j_gene: TRBJ2-5; abundance: NA; CDR3aa: CASSSWQETQYF; CDR3nt: TGTGCCAGCAGTTCCTGGCAAGAGACCCAGTACTTC
d_gene: TRBD1; v_gene: TRBV7-8; len: 15; j_gene: TRBJ1-1; abundance: NA; CDR3aa: CASSLSGTGATEAFF; CDR3nt: TGTGCCAGCAGCTTATCTGGGACAGGGGCCACTGAAGCTTTCTTT
d_gene: TRBD2; v_gene: TRBV11-3; len: 16; j_gene: TRBJ2-2; abundance: NA; CDR3aa: CASSLGLAGGTGELFF; CDR3nt: TGTGCCAGCAGCTTAGGGCTAGCGGGAGGCACCGGGGAGCTGTTTTTT
d_gene: NA; v_gene: TRBV7-8; len: 12; j_gene: TRBJ2-7; abundance: NA; CDR3aa: CASSAPGLEQYF; CDR3nt: TGTGCCAGCAGCGCGCCCGGCCTCGAGCAGTACTTC
d_gene: NA; v_gene: TRBV7-3; len: 16; j_gene: TRBJ2-6; abundance: once; CDR3aa: CASSPIRRAGANVLTF; CDR3nt: TGTGCCAGCAGCCCCATACGGCGGGCTGGGGCCAACGTCCTGACTTTC
d_gene: TRBD2; v_gene: TRBV6-5; len: 15; j_gene: TRBJ2-7; abundance: few; CDR3aa: CASSPDAGGPNEQYF; CDR3nt: TGTGCCAGCAGTCCGGATGCGGGAGGGCCTAACGAGCAGTACTTC
d_gene: NA; v_gene: TRBV6-1; len: 13; j_gene: TRBJ2-7; abundance: NA; CDR3aa: CASSEARTYEQYF; CDR3nt: TGTGCCAGCAGTGAAGCGAGGACCTACGAGCAGTACTTC
d_gene: NA; v_gene: TRBV19; len: 14; j_gene: TRBJ1-3; abundance: NA; CDR3aa: CASSIQGPGNTIYF; CDR3nt: TGTGCCAGTAGTATCCAGGGACCTGGAAACACCATATATTTT
d_gene: NA; v_gene: TRBV27; len: 16; j_gene: TRBJ2-3; abundance: NA; CDR3aa: CASSLFVGMWTDTQYF; CDR3nt: TGTGCCAGCAGTTTATTTGTGGGAATGTGGACAGATACGCAGTATTTT
d_gene: NA; v_gene: TRBV5-1; len: 15; j_gene: TRBJ1-1; abundance: NA; CDR3aa: CASSPSVAGNTEAFF; CDR3nt: TGCGCCAGCAGCCCAAGTGTGGCCGGAAACACTGAAGCTTTCTTT
d_gene: TRBD2; v_gene: TRBV7-9; len: 14; j_gene: TRBJ2-1; abundance: few; CDR3aa: CASSLGAGVGEQFF; CDR3nt: TGTGCCAGCAGCTTAGGTGCGGGAGTCGGTGAGCAGTTCTTC
d_gene: NA; v_gene: TRBV19; len: 16; j_gene: TRBJ1-1; abundance: NA; CDR3aa: CASSMDRGRLNTEAFF; CDR3nt: TGTGCCAGTAGTATGGACCGGGGGCGGTTGAACACTGAAGCTTTCTTT
d_gene: TRBD2; v_gene: TRBV6-1; len: 16; j_gene: TRBJ2-7; abundance: once; CDR3aa: CASSALSGLADYEQYF; CDR3nt: TGTGCCAGCAGTGCCTTATCGGGACTAGCGGACTACGAGCAGTACTTC
d_gene: NA; v_gene: TRBV5-6; len: 13; j_gene: TRBJ2-2; abundance: NA; CDR3aa: CASSFQGSGELFF; CDR3nt: TGTGCCAGCAGCTTCCAGGGATCCGGGGAGCTGTTTTTT
d_gene: TRBD1; v_gene: TRBV18; len: 15; j_gene: TRBJ1-2; abundance: NA; CDR3aa: CASSPERGHLEGYTF; CDR3nt: TGTGCCAGCTCACCAGAGAGGGGGCACCTTGAAGGCTACACCTTC
d_gene: NA; v_gene: TRBV15; len: 14; j_gene: TRBJ1-3; abundance: NA; CDR3aa: CATTDRTSGNTIYF; CDR3nt: TGTGCCACCACCGACCGCACCTCTGGAAACACCATATATTTT
d_gene: NA; v_gene: TRBV15; len: 15; j_gene: TRBJ1-2; abundance: NA; CDR3aa: CATSRDRIGLYGYTF; CDR3nt: TGTGCCACCAGCAGAGATCGTATAGGCCTCTATGGCTACACCTTC
d_gene: NA; v_gene: TRBV2; len: 13; j_gene: TRBJ1-1; abundance: NA; CDR3aa: CASSKTDNTEAFF; CDR3nt: TGTGCCAGCAGTAAGACAGATAACACTGAAGCTTTCTTT
d_gene: NA; v_gene: TRBV6-5; len: 14; j_gene: TRBJ1-3; abundance: NA; CDR3aa: CASSPVGSGNTIYF; CDR3nt: TGTGCCAGCTCGCCGGTAGGGTCTGGAAACACCATATATTTT
d_gene: NA; v_gene: TRBV7-9; len: 12; j_gene: TRBJ2-1; abundance: NA; CDR3aa: CASSSGAYEQFF; CDR3nt: TGTGCCAGCAGCTCAGGGGCATATGAGCAGTTCTTC
d_gene: TRBD2; v_gene: TRBV5-1; len: 13; j_gene: TRBJ2-7; abundance: NA; CDR3aa: CASGTSGTDEQYF; CDR3nt: TGCGCCAGCGGGACTAGCGGGACTGACGAGCAGTACTTC
d_gene: NA; v_gene: TRBV6-6; len: 14; j_gene: TRBJ1-2; abundance: NA; CDR3aa: CASSRAAVNYGYTF; CDR3nt: TGTGCCAGCAGTAGGGCTGCCGTTAACTATGGCTACACCTTC
d_gene: NA; v_gene: TRBV20-1; len: 11; j_gene: TRBJ1-1; abundance: NA; CDR3aa: CSASGGSEAFF; CDR3nt: TGCAGTGCTAGCGGGGGCTCTGAAGCTTTCTTT
d_gene: TRBD1; v_gene: TRBV19; len: 18; j_gene: TRBJ1-5; abundance: NA; CDR3aa: CASSIVLTGGPNNQPQHF; CDR3nt: TGTGCCAGTAGTATAGTCCTCACAGGGGGCCCGAACAATCAGCCCCAGCATTTT
d_gene: TRBD1; v_gene: TRBV5-1; len: 16; j_gene: TRBJ2-3; abundance: NA; CDR3aa: CASSQFPGGLADTQYF; CDR3nt: TGCGCCAGCAGCCAATTTCCAGGGGGCCTCGCAGATACGCAGTATTTT
d_gene: NA; v_gene: TRBV4-1; len: 18; j_gene: TRBJ2-3; abundance: few; CDR3aa: CASSLIPIRWGFADTQYF; CDR3nt: TGCGCCAGCAGCCTCATCCCCATCCGGTGGGGTTTTGCAGATACGCAGTATTTT
d_gene: NA; v_gene: TRBV4-2; len: 12; j_gene: TRBJ2-2; abundance: NA; CDR3aa: CASSPHNGELFF; CDR3nt: TGTGCCAGCAGCCCCCACAACGGGGAGCTGTTTTTT
d_gene: TRBD2; v_gene: TRBV11-2; len: 14; j_gene: TRBJ2-3; abundance: NA; CDR3aa: CASSDRLAGDTQYF; CDR3nt: TGTGCCAGCAGCGACAGACTAGCGGGAGATACGCAGTATTTT
d_gene: TRBD2; v_gene: TRBV28; len: 16; j_gene: TRBJ2-7; abundance: NA; CDR3aa: CASSPPLRTSGDEQYF; CDR3nt: TGTGCCAGCAGCCCCCCTCTTCGGACTAGCGGAGACGAGCAGTACTTC
d_gene: TRBD1; v_gene: TRBV6-1; len: 13; j_gene: TRBJ2-1; abundance: NA; CDR3aa: CASKRTGGNEQFF; CDR3nt: TGTGCCAGCAAAAGAACAGGGGGCAATGAGCAGTTCTTC
d_gene: TRBD2; v_gene: TRBV5-4; len: 18; j_gene: TRBJ2-3; abundance: NA; CDR3aa: CASSLGKGSGIFADTQYF; CDR3nt: TGTGCCAGCAGCCTGGGGAAAGGTAGCGGGATCTTCGCAGATACGCAGTATTTT
d_gene: NA; v_gene: TRBV30; len: 8; j_gene: TRBJ1-1; abundance: NA; CDR3aa: CAWGNGFF; CDR3nt: TGTGCCTGGGGAAATGGTTTCTTT
d_gene: NA; v_gene: TRBV6-1; len: 17; j_gene: TRBJ2-3; abundance: NA; CDR3aa: CASSEFRAGDEADTQYF; CDR3nt: TGTGCCAGCAGTGAATTTCGGGCAGGCGACGAAGCAGATACGCAGTATTTT
d_gene: NA; v_gene: TRBV7-8; len: 13; j_gene: TRBJ2-1; abundance: NA; CDR3aa: CASSLLSSNEQFF; CDR3nt: TGTGCCAGCAGCTTACTCTCATCGAATGAGCAGTTCTTC
d_gene: NA; v_gene: TRBV4-1; len: 12; j_gene: TRBJ2-7; abundance: NA; CDR3aa: CASSQGGYEQYF; CDR3nt: TGCGCCAGCAGCCAAGGAGGATACGAGCAGTACTTC
d_gene: NA; v_gene: TRBV6-5; len: 16; j_gene: TRBJ2-7; abundance: NA; CDR3aa: CASSYSWGARDGEQYF; CDR3nt: TGTGCCAGCAGTTACTCATGGGGGGCCCGCGACGGCGAGCAGTACTTC
d_gene: NA; v_gene: TRBV6-5; len: 12; j_gene: TRBJ1-2; abundance: NA; CDR3aa: CAARISNYGYTF; CDR3nt: TGTGCCGCAAGGATCTCTAACTATGGCTACACCTTC
d_gene: NA; v_gene: TRBV9; len: 14; j_gene: TRBJ2-7; abundance: NA; CDR3aa: CASSVGGRPNEQYF; CDR3nt: TGTGCCAGCAGCGTAGGAGGGCGGCCCAACGAGCAGTACTTC
d_gene: TRBD2; v_gene: TRBV5-6; len: 17; j_gene: TRBJ2-1; abundance: few; CDR3aa: CASSSRTSGTSYNEQFF; CDR3nt: TGTGCCAGCAGCTCGCGGACTAGCGGAACCTCCTACAATGAGCAGTTCTTC
d_gene: NA; v_gene: TRBV4-1; len: 15; j_gene: TRBJ1-4; abundance: NA; CDR3aa: CASSHGRAIDEKLFF; CDR3nt: TGCGCCAGCAGCCATGGCAGGGCTATTGATGAAAAACTGTTTTTT
d_gene: NA; v_gene: TRBV5-6; len: 14; j_gene: TRBJ1-6; abundance: NA; CDR3aa: CASSLALFDSPLHF; CDR3nt: TGTGCCAGCAGCCTGGCCCTGTTTGATTCACCCCTCCACTTT
d_gene: NA; v_gene: TRBV5-1; len: 15; j_gene: TRBJ2-3; abundance: NA; CDR3aa: CASSPQRLVRDTQYF; CDR3nt: TGCGCCAGCAGCCCCCAGAGGCTAGTTAGAGATACGCAGTATTTT
d_gene: NA; v_gene: TRBV5-1; len: 18; j_gene: TRBJ1-1; abundance: few; CDR3aa: CASSLWSHARALDTEAFF; CDR3nt: TGCGCCAGCAGCTTGTGGTCCCACGCGCGGGCCCTAGACACTGAAGCTTTCTTT
d_gene: NA; v_gene: TRBV29-1; len: 18; j_gene: TRBJ1-2; abundance: once; CDR3aa: CSVEANRADARKDYGYTF; CDR3nt: TGCAGCGTTGAAGCTAACAGGGCCGATGCACGGAAGGACTATGGCTACACCTTC